Listed below are T cell receptor beta chains from one sample, sequenced in a study of blood T cell repertoires in COVID-19. Measured with immunoSEQ multiplex PCR; TCRdb has only the in-frame clones, and not every one. The sample yields about 280,000 clones, approximately 89% seen once. Sequences were obtained from peripheral blood. The receptors shown here come from a man between 40 and 49 years old with active or convalescent COVID-19. Each CDR3 is given with its conserved first and last residue. A D gene is named only where the DNA matches it firmly. Only some rows state a clone size, as once, few, many or a class for expanded clones.

D gene,V gene,J gene,clone size,CDR3 DNA,CDR3 protein
NA,TRBV6-6,TRBJ1-1,NA,TGTGCCAGCATTGGGAGGAATTATGAAGCTTTCTTT,CASIGRNYEAFF
TRBD2,TRBV7-9,TRBJ2-1,NA,TGTGCCAGCAGCCGGTGGCTAGCGGGAGGATACTCCTACAATGAGCAGTTCTTC,CASSRWLAGGYSYNEQFF
TRBD1,TRBV19,TRBJ2-5,once,TGTGCCAGTAGTCTAAACAGGGGGAGGGAGACCCAGTACTTC,CASSLNRGRETQYF
TRBD2,TRBV19,TRBJ2-7,once,TGTGCCAGTAGTAGTGGTAGCGGGAGGGGCGCCTACGAGCAGTACTTC,CASSSGSGRGAYEQYF
NA,TRBV10-2,TRBJ1-2,once,TGCGCCAGCAGTGAAGTGAGTTATAACTATGGCTACACCTTC,CASSEVSYNYGYTF
TRBD1,TRBV10-3,TRBJ2-7,NA,TGTGCCATCAGTGAGAAAGACAGGGGCCCCTACGAGCAGTACTTC,CAISEKDRGPYEQYF
NA,TRBV3-1/TRBV3-2,TRBJ1-6,few,TGTGCCAGCAGCCAGGCACGGGTGAGCAGAGCATATTCACCCCTCCACTTT,CASSQARVSRAYSPLHF
TRBD1,TRBV10-1,TRBJ1-5,NA,TGCGCCAGGGGGTGGGCACAGGGGGCATTCCAGCCCCAGCATTTT,CARGWAQGAFQPQHF
TRBD1,TRBV5-5,TRBJ1-4,NA,TGTGCCAGCAGCTCGGGACAGGGGGGAGAAAAACTGTTTTTT,CASSSGQGGEKLFF
TRBD1,TRBV29-1,TRBJ1-2,once,TGCAGCGTCGGGACAGGGGGAAAAAACTATGGCTACACCTTC,CSVGTGGKNYGYTF
NA,TRBV24-1,TRBJ1-2,NA,TGTGCCACCAGTGAGGGTAAATTGGGCGGCTACACCTTC,CATSEGKLGGYTF
NA,TRBV7-9,TRBJ1-6,NA,TGTGCCAGCGGACAGAGAGATAATTCACCCCTCCACTTT,CASGQRDNSPLHF
NA,TRBV13,TRBJ2-7,NA,TGTGCCAGCAGCTCCCAGGGGATCTCCTACGAGCAGTACTTC,CASSSQGISYEQYF
NA,TRBV2,TRBJ1-3,NA,TGTGCCAGCAGTGAAGGACAGGCGCTTTCTGGAAACACCATATATTTT,CASSEGQALSGNTIYF
TRBD1,TRBV5-5,TRBJ1-5,once,TGTGCCAGCAGCTCGCGACAGGGTACATCGGGCTATCAGCCCCAGCATTTT,CASSSRQGTSGYQPQHF
TRBD1,TRBV24-1,TRBJ2-3,NA,TGTGCCACCAGCCTCAGGGGGCTGACAGATACGCAGTATTTT,CATSLRGLTDTQYF
TRBD1,TRBV6-7,TRBJ2-3,NA,TGTGCCAGCAGGCCACCGGGACAGGTGCTATCTAGCACAGATACGCAGTATTTT,CASRPPGQVLSSTDTQYF
TRBD2,TRBV30,TRBJ2-2,NA,TGTGCCTGGAGTGGAACTAGCGGGAGGTTCGGGGAGCTGTTTTTT,CAWSGTSGRFGELFF
TRBD1,TRBV10-3,TRBJ1-2,NA,TGTGCCATCAGCTCTCGGGACAGCTCTTTCTATGGCTACACCTTC,CAISSRDSSFYGYTF
NA,TRBV28,TRBJ1-6,NA,TGTGCCTCTCGGGGGGGGGCAGGGTCCCGGTCACCCCTCCACTTT,CASRGGAGSRSPLHF
TRBD2,TRBV7-6,TRBJ2-1,NA,TGTGCCAGCAGCATACCGGGACTAGCGGATAGGGCAAGCTCCTACAATGAGCAGTTCTTC,CASSIPGLADRASSYNEQFF
TRBD1,TRBV5-6,TRBJ1-1,NA,TGTGCCAGCAGCTTCTTTACAGGGGCAACGAACACTGAAGCTTTCTTT,CASSFFTGATNTEAFF
NA,TRBV5-5,TRBJ1-1,NA,TGTGCCAGCAGCTTGGCTAGTGCGGGAAACACTGAAGCTTTCTTT,CASSLASAGNTEAFF
NA,TRBV25-1,TRBJ2-1,NA,TGTGCCAGCAGTGAGGCGGGCTCCAGCTCCTACAATGAGCAGTTCTTC,CASSEAGSSSYNEQFF
NA,TRBV4-1,TRBJ2-7,NA,TGCGCCAGCAGCCCCCAGGCGGGCTGGTCGCAGTACTTC,CASSPQAGWSQYF
NA,TRBV5-6,TRBJ1-6,few,TGTGCCAGCAGCTTGGAACGGGGGAATTCACCCCTCCACTTT,CASSLERGNSPLHF
TRBD1,TRBV29-1,TRBJ1-2,NA,TGCAGCGTTGAACCGACTCGACAGGGGGCTCGGTATGGCTACACCTTC,CSVEPTRQGARYGYTF
NA,TRBV2,TRBJ1-5,NA,TGTGCCAGCAGTCTCAGGGTTCGGGATCAGCCCCAGCATTTT,CASSLRVRDQPQHF
TRBD1,TRBV9,TRBJ2-2,NA,TGTGCCAGCAGCGAGGATGCAGCCGGGACAGCGAACACCGGGGAGCTGTTTTTT,CASSEDAAGTANTGELFF
NA,TRBV4-2,TRBJ1-6,NA,TGTGCCAGCAGCCAAGACAGGGGTAGAAATTCACCCCTCCACTTT,CASSQDRGRNSPLHF
TRBD2,TRBV11-3,TRBJ2-1,NA,TGTGCCAGCAGCTTAGTGGGACTAGCGCTTAACAATGAGCAGTTCTTC,CASSLVGLALNNEQFF
TRBD1,TRBV6-5,TRBJ2-7,NA,TGTGCCAGCAGTTACTCGTACAGGGGCTACTACGAGCAGTACTTC,CASSYSYRGYYEQYF
TRBD2,TRBV6-5,TRBJ2-1,NA,TGTGCCAGCAGTTCCCTAGCGGGGGCTAACAATGAGCAGTTCTTC,CASSSLAGANNEQFF
NA,TRBV3-1/TRBV3-2,TRBJ1-3,NA,TGTGCCAGCAGCCAATATGACAAACCAAACACCATATATTTT,CASSQYDKPNTIYF
NA,TRBV15,TRBJ2-6,NA,TGTGCCACCAGCAGAGATAGGAGCTCTGGGGCCAACGTCCTGACTTTC,CATSRDRSSGANVLTF
NA,TRBV13,TRBJ2-7,NA,TGTGCCAGCAGCTTAGAACCCGGGGGGACAACCTACGAGCAGTACTTC,CASSLEPGGTTYEQYF
NA,TRBV6-6,TRBJ2-3,NA,TGTGCCAGCAGTCCCGCCCTGGCGGGATGGGGAGCAGATACGCAGTATTTT,CASSPALAGWGADTQYF
NA,TRBV29-1,TRBJ1-1,NA,TGCAGCGTCTCTCATAGGAACACTGAAGCTTTCTTT,CSVSHRNTEAFF
TRBD1,TRBV5-5,TRBJ1-6,NA,TGTGCCAGCAGCTTTACAGGGGGTTTAACACCCCTCCACTTT,CASSFTGGLTPLHF
NA,TRBV12-5,TRBJ1-4,NA,TGTGCTAGTGGTTTGCCCTACTCCGCTGAAAAACTGTTTTTT,CASGLPYSAEKLFF
TRBD1,TRBV19,TRBJ1-6,NA,TGTGCCAGTAGTATCGCACAGGGGGCTTATAATTCACCCCTCCACTTT,CASSIAQGAYNSPLHF
TRBD1,TRBV28,TRBJ1-3,once,TGTGCCAGCACGTCAGGGGGTGTGGGAAACACCATATATTTT,CASTSGGVGNTIYF